Each of the 2 T cell receptor beta chains below was sequenced from the same sample in a study of cytomegalovirus exposure and HLA in healthy donors. Use of 60 Vbeta and 13 Jbeta primers characterized the PCR. TCRdb keeps only in-frame clones here, not all; method: immunoSEQ multiplex PCR. There are approximately 150,000 clones in the sample; under 85% occur only once, and roughly 4% lies in the top ten. The sequenced sample consisted of PBMCs. These TCRs come from a man in his fifties in good health and CMV-seropositive.

J is TRBJ2-3 and V is TRBV7-3, with D possibly matching TRBD1 (5 bases). CDR1 is SGHTA, CDR2 FQGTGA, per germline. The V and J ends lost 0 bases and 2 bases respectively, with 15 bases between them. The CDR3 contains 17 residues. The CDR3 nucleotides are TGTGCCAGCAGCTTAACGGTCAGACAGAGTCACACAGATACGCAGTATTTT. It yields the protein CASSLTVRQSHTDTQYF.

The chain couples TRBV11-2 to TRBJ2-7; 7 nucleotides match TRBD1. With V trimmed by 5 bases and J by 0 bases, 4 bases remained unmatched. This CDR3 is built from 14 residues. The V gene's germline CDR1 is SGHAT and CDR2 FQNNGV. The CDR3 DNA follows: TGTGCCAGCAGCGAAGGGGACAGCTCCTACGAGCAGTACTTC. It encodes CASSEGDSSYEQYF.